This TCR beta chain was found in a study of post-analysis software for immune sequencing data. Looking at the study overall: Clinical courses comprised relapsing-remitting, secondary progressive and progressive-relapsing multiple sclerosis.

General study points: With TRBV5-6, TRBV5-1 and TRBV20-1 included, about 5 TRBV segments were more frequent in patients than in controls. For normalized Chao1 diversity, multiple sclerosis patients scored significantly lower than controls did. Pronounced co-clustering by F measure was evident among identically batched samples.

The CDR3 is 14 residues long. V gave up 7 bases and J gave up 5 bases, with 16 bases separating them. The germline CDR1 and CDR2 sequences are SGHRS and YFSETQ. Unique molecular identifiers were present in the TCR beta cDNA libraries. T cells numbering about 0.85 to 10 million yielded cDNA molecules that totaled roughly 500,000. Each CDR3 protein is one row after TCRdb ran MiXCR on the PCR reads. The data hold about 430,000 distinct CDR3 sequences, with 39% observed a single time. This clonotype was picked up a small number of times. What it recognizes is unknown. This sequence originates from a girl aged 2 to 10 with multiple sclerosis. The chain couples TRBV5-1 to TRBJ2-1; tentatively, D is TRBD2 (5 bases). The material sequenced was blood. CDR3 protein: CASRPGSIDNEQFF. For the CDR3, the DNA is TGCGCCAGCCGCCCTGGGAGCATTGACAATGAGCAGTTCTTC.